The T cell receptor (beta chain) described here comes from a study of human T cells and chemical hapten exposure. In the study overall: Mostly female patients had alopecia areata, totalis or universalis. Study-wide findings and caveats: Sensitization with DPC brought no change to TCRs above 1 in 1000 in frequency.

TCRdb fed the RACE reads into MiXCR, producing one record per CDR3 protein. The sample lists around 380,000 distinct CDR3 sequences; 4.8% were seen once. This clonotype was picked up many times. Antigen unknown. The germline CDR1 and CDR2 sequences are SGHTA and FQGNSA. Trimming stripped 1 base from V and 0 bases from J, with 7 bases between. The CDR3 is 15 amino acids. The time point is: patch test 1, 2 weeks after DPC sensitization. Treatment here: therapeutic diphenylcyclopropenone sensitization with weekly scalp DPC. Participating donors were patients with alopecia, aged 18 to 70 years, considered appropriate candidates for DPC.

The receptor was isolated from a woman between 50 and 59 years old with alopecia areata. Some clones in this sample may be carry-over from other donors' samples. The chain is built from TRBV7-2 and TRBJ1-5, with D tentatively TRBD1 (5 bases). Sequencing was performed on whole blood, taken in connection with sensitization to the hapten diphenylcyclopropenone (DPC). CDR3 in DNA: TGTGCCAGCAGCTTAGACAGGAATAGCAATCAGCCCCAGCATTTT. It translates to CASSLDRNSNQPQHF.